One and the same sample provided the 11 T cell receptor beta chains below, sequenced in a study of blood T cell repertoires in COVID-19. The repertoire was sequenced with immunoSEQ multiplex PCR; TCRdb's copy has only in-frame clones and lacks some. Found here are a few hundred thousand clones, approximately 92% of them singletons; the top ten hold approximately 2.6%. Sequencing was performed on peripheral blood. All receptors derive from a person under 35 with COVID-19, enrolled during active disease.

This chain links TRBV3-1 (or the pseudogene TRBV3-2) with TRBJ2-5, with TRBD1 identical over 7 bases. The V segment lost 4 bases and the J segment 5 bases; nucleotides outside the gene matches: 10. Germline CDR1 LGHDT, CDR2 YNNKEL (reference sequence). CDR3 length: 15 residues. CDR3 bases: TGTGCCAGCAGCCGCCGGGACAGAAGGATGGAGACCCAGTACTTC. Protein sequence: CASSRRDRRMETQYF.

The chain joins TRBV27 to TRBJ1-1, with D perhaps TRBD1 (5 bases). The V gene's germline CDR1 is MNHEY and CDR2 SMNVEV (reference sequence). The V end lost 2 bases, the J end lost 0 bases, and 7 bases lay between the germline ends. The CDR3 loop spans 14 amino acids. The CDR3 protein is CASSLGGVNTEAFF. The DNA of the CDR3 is TGTGCCAGCAGTTTAGGAGGGGTGAACACTGAAGCTTTCTTT.

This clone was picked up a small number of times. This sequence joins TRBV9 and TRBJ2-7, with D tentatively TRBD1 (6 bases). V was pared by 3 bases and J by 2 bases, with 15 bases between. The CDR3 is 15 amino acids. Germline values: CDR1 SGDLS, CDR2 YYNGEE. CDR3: CASSETQGPTYEQYF. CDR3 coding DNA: TGTGCCAGCAGCGAGACCCAGGGGCCTACCTACGAGCAGTACTTC.

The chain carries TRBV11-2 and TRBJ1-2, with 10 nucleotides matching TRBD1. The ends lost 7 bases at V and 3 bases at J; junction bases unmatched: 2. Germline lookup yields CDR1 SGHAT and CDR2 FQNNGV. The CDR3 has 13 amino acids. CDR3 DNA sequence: TGTGCCAGCACCGGGACAGGGGACTATGGCTACACCTTC. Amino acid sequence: CASTGTGDYGYTF.

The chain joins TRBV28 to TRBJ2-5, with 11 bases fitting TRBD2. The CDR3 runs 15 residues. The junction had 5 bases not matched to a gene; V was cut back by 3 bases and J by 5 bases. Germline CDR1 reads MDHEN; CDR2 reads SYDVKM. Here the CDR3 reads CASSLGLADGETQYF. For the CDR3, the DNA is TGTGCCAGCAGTTTGGGACTAGCGGATGGGGAGACCCAGTACTTC.

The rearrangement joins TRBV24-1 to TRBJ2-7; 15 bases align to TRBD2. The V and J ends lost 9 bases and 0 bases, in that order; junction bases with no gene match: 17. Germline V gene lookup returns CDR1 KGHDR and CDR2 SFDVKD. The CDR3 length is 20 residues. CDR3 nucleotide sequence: TGTGCCACCCAACGCTTTGCCGGGACTAGCGGGAGGCCAGACTCCTACGAGCAGTACTTC. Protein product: CATQRFAGTSGRPDSYEQYF.

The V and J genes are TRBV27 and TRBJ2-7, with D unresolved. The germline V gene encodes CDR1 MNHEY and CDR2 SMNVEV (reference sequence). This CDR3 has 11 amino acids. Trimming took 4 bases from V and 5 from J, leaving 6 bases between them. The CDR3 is CASSSGHEQYF. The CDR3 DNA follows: TGTGCCAGCAGTTCTGGGCACGAGCAGTACTTC.

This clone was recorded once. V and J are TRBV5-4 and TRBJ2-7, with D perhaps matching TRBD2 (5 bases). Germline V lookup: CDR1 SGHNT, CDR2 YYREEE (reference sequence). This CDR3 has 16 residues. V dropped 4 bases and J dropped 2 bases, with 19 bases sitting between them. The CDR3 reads CASSRDDGSFPYEQYF. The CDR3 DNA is TGTGCCAGCAGCCGGGATGATGGGAGTTTCCCCTACGAGCAGTACTTC.

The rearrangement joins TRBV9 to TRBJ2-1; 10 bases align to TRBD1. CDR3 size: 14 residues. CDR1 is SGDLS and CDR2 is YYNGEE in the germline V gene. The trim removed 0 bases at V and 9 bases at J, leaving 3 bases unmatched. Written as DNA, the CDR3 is TGTGCCAGCAGCGTAGGGGGACAGGGGACTGAGCAGTTCTTC. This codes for CASSVGGQGTEQFF.

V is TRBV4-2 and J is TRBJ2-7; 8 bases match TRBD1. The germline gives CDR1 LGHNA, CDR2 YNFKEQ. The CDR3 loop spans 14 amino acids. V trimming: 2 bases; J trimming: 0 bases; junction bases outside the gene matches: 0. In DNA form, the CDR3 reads TGTGCCAGCAGCCAAACAGGGGGCTCCTACGAGCAGTACTTC. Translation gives CASSQTGGSYEQYF.

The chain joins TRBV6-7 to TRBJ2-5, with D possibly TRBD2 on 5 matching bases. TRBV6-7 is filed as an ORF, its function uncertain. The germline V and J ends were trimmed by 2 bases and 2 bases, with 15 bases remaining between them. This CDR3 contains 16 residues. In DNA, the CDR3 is TGTGCCAGCAGTTACCCCTACTCGGCGGGTCAAGAGACCCAGTACTTC. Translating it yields CASSYPYSAGQETQYF.